The 6 T cell receptor beta chains presented below share a single source sample, sequenced in a study of T cells in Graves' hyperthyroidism and ophthalmopathy. Regions amplified from RNA transcripts were the TCR beta CDR3 regions. The HTBI primer set was used in a first-round RT-PCR of the TCR CDR3. TCRdb re-derived calls from the multiplex PCR reads in MiXCR, one entry per CDR3 protein. The data show about 640,000 distinct CDR3 sequences, with around 21% seen just once and 30% to 40% held by the top ten. Sequences were obtained from blood. The receptors shown here come from a young man with Graves' ophthalmopathy.

This clonotype showed up just a few times. The gene calls are TRBV28 and TRBJ1-4; TRBD1 aligns across 8 bases. The CDR3 extends over 15 amino acids. The germline V gene encodes CDR1 MDHEN and CDR2 SYDVKM. After removal of 4 bases from V and 10 bases from J, the junction contained 11 bases not matched to a gene. CDR3 sequence: CASSSRDRLYGKLFF. The DNA for the CDR3 is TGTGCCAGCAGTTCCCGGGACAGGCTATACGGAAAACTGTTTTTT.

In the case of this clonotype: This may stem from a read error, because a much larger clone lies one nucleotide away. The gene calls are TRBV3-1 and TRBJ2-7; TRBD2 matches at 7 bases. CDR3 length: 14 amino acids. Germline CDR1 and CDR2: LGHDT and YNNKEL (reference sequence). CDR3 DNA: TGTGCCGGCAGCCCGAGAGCGGGAATCGACGAGCAGTACTTC. Translation gives CAGSPRAGIDEQYF.

A word on this clonotype: With a much larger clone just one base away, this may be a read error. The chain has TRBV6-6 and TRBJ2-7; a possible D gene is TRBD2 (6 bases). The CDR3 contains 14 residues. Germline CDR1 is MNHNY and CDR2 is SVGAGI (reference sequence). This CDR3 reads CAISYSSGAYEQYF. The CDR3 DNA sequence: TGTGCCATCAGTTACTCGTCGGGGGCCTACGAGCAGTACTTC.

This clonotype was picked up one time. The chain couples TRBV6-5 to TRBJ2-5; D call uncertain. CDR1 and CDR2 from the germline V gene are MNHEY and SVGAGI. V lost 0 bases and J lost 2, with 4 bases in between. There are 13 residues in the CDR3. This CDR3 reads CASSYSLQETQYF. The CDR3 DNA is TGTGCCAGCAGTTACTCTTTACAAGAGACCCAGTACTTC.

This clonotype was found a few times. The genes are TRBV7-3 and TRBJ2-3; perhaps TRBD1 as D (5 bases). Per the germline V gene, CDR1 is SGHTA and CDR2 is FQGTGA. This CDR3 comprises 15 residues. V was cut by 7 bases and J by 4 bases, with 18 bases left in between. DNA for the CDR3: TGTGCCAGCACCACAGGCGTAGGTGTGTCAGATACGCAGTATTTT. Its translation: CASTTGVGVSDTQYF. The full variable domain, in which reference TRBV7-3 and TRBJ2-3 provide the parts outside the CDR3, is GAGVSQTPSNKVTEKGKYVELRCDPISGHTALYWYRQSLGQGPEFLIYFQGTGAADDSGLPNDRFFAVRPEGSVSTLKIQRTERGDSAVYLCASTTGVGVSDTQYFGPGTRLTVL.

The rearrangement uses TRBV11-2 and TRBJ2-1; 10 nucleotides agree with TRBD1. Germline V gives CDR1 SGHAT, CDR2 FQNNGV. Trimming took 4 bases from V and 10 from J; bases not matched to a gene: 7. This CDR3 contains 14 residues. As DNA, the CDR3 is TGTGCCAGCAGCTGGGGACAGGGGCCTGGCGAGCAGTTCTTC. Translated: CASSWGQGPGEQFF.